This T cell receptor beta chain originates from a study of blood T cells in healthy people across ages. In its sample, this clonotype was seen a few times. Sample-barcoded 5' priming and a J-beta primer mix drove a second PCR of roughly 6 to 12 cycles. TCRdb re-called the 5' RACE reads with MiXCR, one entry per CDR3 protein. The sample shows hundreds of thousands of distinct CDR3 sequences, about 21% of them seen only once. The CDR3 covers 11 residues. Per the germline V gene, CDR1 is WNHNN and CDR2 is SYGVQD (reference sequence). The V end was cut by 4 bases, the J end by 10 bases, with 10 bases between.

V and J are TRBV10-1 and TRBJ1-1; D possibly corresponds to TRBD1 (6 bases). The material sequenced was blood. This receptor was obtained from a man aged 70 or older in good health. CDR3 in amino acids: CASSAGVRAFF. DNA for the CDR3: TGCGCCAGCAGTGCAGGGGTTCGAGCTTTCTTT.